The 25 T cell receptor beta chains listed next were all sequenced from one sample in a study of beta chain features in type 1 diabetes. Study-wide results and caveats: TCRB CDR3s from Type 1 diabetes patients were moderately but significantly shorter in all four CD4+ subsets.

Reverse transcription of all isolated RNA meant that expressed TCRB transcripts were sequenced. Assay used: immunoSEQ multiplex PCR; TCRdb lists only in-frame clones, some missing. The sample consists of about 700,000 clones, around 15% of them appearing once. No cognate antigen is known for these TCRs. The sample comprised naive CD4+ T cells from blood. All receptors derive from a man in his late teens or twenties with type 1 diabetes.

The genes are TRBV7-9 and TRBJ1-3; 7 bases align to TRBD1. Germline-derived CDR1 and CDR2 are SEHNR and FQNEAQ (reference sequence). The CDR3 is 14 amino acids. V was pared by 4 bases and J by 7 bases, with 7 bases of the junction left unmatched. The CDR3 DNA reads as TGTGCCAGCAGCTCCGGACAGGCGGTGAACACCATATATTTT. Translating gives CASSSGQAVNTIYF.

The sample holds a few counts of this clone. V is TRBV4-1 and J is TRBJ1-2; tentative D call: TRBD1 (6 bases). The CDR3 has 16 amino acids. The germline V gene has CDR1 MGHRA and CDR2 YSYEKL. The germline V and J ends were trimmed by 0 bases and 5 bases, with 16 bases remaining between them. CDR3 region: CASSQEGQYEIYGYTF. CDR3 DNA: TGCGCCAGCAGCCAAGAGGGACAATATGAAATATATGGCTACACCTTC.

This chain uses TRBV27 with TRBJ2-7; tentative D call: TRBD1 (6 bases). Trimming stripped 6 bases from V and 1 base from J, with 13 bases between. The CDR3 is 14 residues long. The germline gives CDR1 MNHEY, CDR2 SMNVEV (reference sequence). CDR3 bases: TGTGCCAGCAGCTCATCCGACAGGTCCTACGAGCAGTACTTC. Translation: CASSSSDRSYEQYF.

This clone appeared a few times. The chain is built from TRBV29-1 and TRBJ1-2; D remains ambiguous. The V and J ends lost 4 bases and 5 bases respectively, with 17 bases between them. Germline V CDR1 and CDR2: SQVTM, ANQGSEA. The CDR3 consists of 14 residues. CDR3 sequence reads: CSVGPSEGRYGYTF. The DNA for the CDR3 is TGCAGCGTTGGCCCCTCGGAGGGAAGGTATGGCTACACCTTC.

This clone was observed a handful of times. V is TRBV6-6 and J is TRBJ2-3; TRBD2 is a possible D gene (6 bases). The germline V gene has CDR1 MNHNY and CDR2 SVGAGI (reference sequence). V lost 6 bases and J lost 0, with 10 bases in between. The CDR3 is 14 amino acids. The CDR3 DNA is TGTGCCAGCAGGCCGGGGGACAGCACAGATACGCAGTATTTT. Protein: CASRPGDSTDTQYF.

This clone was seen a handful of times. CDR3 residues: CACRSANTGELFF. DNA of the CDR3: TGTGCCTGCAGGTCAGCGAACACCGGGGAGCTGTTTTTT. The chain joins TRBV30 to TRBJ2-2; no clear D gene. The germline gives CDR1 GTSNPN, CDR2 SVGIG (reference sequence). CDR3 length equals 13 residues. Trimming pared 6 bases from V and 0 bases from J, leaving 8 bases between.

This rearrangement joins TRBV5-4 to TRBJ1-1; 7 nucleotides match TRBD1. CDR1 SGHNT and CDR2 YYREEE come from the germline V gene (reference sequence). The CDR3 loop spans 16 amino acids. V lost 4 bases and J lost 1; bases outside the gene matches: 10. The CDR3 is CASSLPTGTQNTEAFF. CDR3 DNA: TGTGCCAGCAGCCTCCCGACAGGGACCCAGAACACTGAAGCTTTCTTT.

This clone was counted between two and nine times. Other DNA sequences in this sample translate to the same CDR3. J is TRBJ2-3 and V is TRBV5-1; 7 bases agree with TRBD2. Germline V CDR1 and CDR2: SGHRS, YFSETQ. J was trimmed by 4 bases and V by 0 bases; bases with no gene match: 2. This CDR3 is built from 14 residues. The CDR3 DNA follows: TGCGCCAGCAGCTTGGGACTAGCCGCAGATACGCAGTATTTT. It is translated as CASSLGLAADTQYF. The full variable domain, completed using reference TRBV5-1 and TRBJ2-3, is KAGVTQTPRYLIKTRGQQVTLSCSPISGHRSVSWYQQTPGQGLQFLFEYFSETQRNKGNFPGRFSGRQFSNSRSEMNVSTLELGDSALYLCASSLGLAADTQYFGPGTRLTVL.

The V call is TRBV7-8, the J call TRBJ1-2; D unclear. CDR1 and CDR2 (germline): SGHVS, FQNEAQ. V shed 1 base and J shed 4 bases, with 7 bases lying between them. The length of the CDR3 is 13 residues. The CDR3 region is CASSLDSFYGYTF. The CDR3 DNA reads TGTGCCAGCAGCTTAGACAGCTTCTATGGCTACACCTTC.

V and J are TRBV5-1 and TRBJ1-2; D perhaps matches TRBD1 (5 bases). The CDR3 loop spans 14 amino acids. V lost 0 bases and J 8 bases, leaving 14 bases between the germline ends. CDR1 is SGHRS and CDR2 is YFSETQ in the germline V gene. The CDR3 coding sequence is TGCGCCAGCAGCTTGGTCGCGGGGGATGAAGGCTACACCTTC. It is translated as CASSLVAGDEGYTF.

The rearrangement uses TRBV28 and TRBJ2-7; 13 bases align to TRBD2. V trimming: 4 bases; J trimming: 2 bases; junction bases outside the gene matches: 2. This CDR3 comprises 15 residues. CDR1 MDHEN and CDR2 SYDVKM come from the germline V gene. This CDR3 reads CASSSGLAGPYEQYF. The CDR3 DNA sequence: TGTGCCAGCAGTTCGGGACTAGCGGGGCCCTACGAGCAGTACTTC.

The V gene is TRBV10-2, the J gene TRBJ1-2; 7 nucleotides align to TRBD1. The CDR3 spans 15 residues. Trimming cost V 6 bases and J 0 bases; bases outside gene matches: 7. The germline V gene encodes CDR1 WSHSY and CDR2 SAAADI. CDR3 protein: CASSTGDTTNYGYTF. The CDR3 DNA is TGCGCCAGCAGCACAGGGGACACCACTAACTATGGCTACACCTTC.

This clone occurred a few times. V and J are TRBV5-1 and TRBJ2-1, with 10 bases matching TRBD1. The CDR3 has 16 amino acids. J was trimmed by 5 bases and V by 5 bases; bases with no gene match: 10. Germline V gene lookup returns CDR1 SGHRS and CDR2 YFSETQ. CDR3 residues: CASRPDRDRGHNEQFF. The CDR3 DNA is TGCGCCAGCAGGCCCGACCGGGACAGGGGCCACAATGAGCAGTTCTTC.

A few counts support this clone. This rearrangement joins TRBV6-6 to TRBJ1-4; D perhaps matches TRBD1 (6 bases). V shed 4 bases and J shed 8 bases, with 17 bases lying between them. This CDR3 has 15 residues. The V gene's germline CDR1 is MNHNY and CDR2 SVGAGI (reference sequence). CDR3 coding DNA: TGTGCCAGCAGTTTCCCGACAGGAGAAAGGGAAAAACTGTTTTTT. This translates into CASSFPTGEREKLFF.

This clone showed up just a few times. This chain joins TRBV18 and TRBJ1-5, with 9 nucleotides matching TRBD1. The J segment lost 6 bases and the V segment lost 6 bases, leaving 9 bases of the junction unmatched. The CDR3 is 15 residues long. CDR1 and CDR2 (germline): KGHSH, LQKENI. The CDR3 loop is CASSRGQGQSQPQHF. The CDR3 bases are TGTGCCAGCTCGCGGGGACAGGGTCAGAGTCAGCCCCAGCATTTT.

Notes on this clone: Other DNA sequences within the sample encode an identical CDR3. The chain employs TRBV27 and TRBJ1-2; 9 bases are shared with TRBD1. V shed 4 bases and J 3 bases; nucleotides not matched to a gene: 3. The CDR3 spans 14 residues. The germline CDR1 and CDR2 sequences are MNHEY and SMNVEV (reference sequence). The CDR3 loop is CASSSGQGYYGYTF. The CDR3 nucleotides are TGTGCCAGCAGTTCTGGACAGGGGTACTATGGCTACACCTTC.

This clone has more than one count but fewer than ten. The chain links TRBV9 to TRBJ2-6; TRBD1 matches 7 bases. CDR1 and CDR2 from the germline V gene are SGDLS and YYNGEE. This CDR3 comprises 22 residues. V lost 3 bases to trimming and J lost 0 bases; unmatched junction nucleotides: 21. The CDR3 DNA reads TGTGCCAGCAGCGGCCCCGGGACAGTCATATCACCGAGGGACTCTGGGGCCAACGTCCTGACTTTC. Translating gives CASSGPGTVISPRDSGANVLTF.

This chain connects TRBV6-5 to TRBJ1-4, with D unclear. V lost 6 bases to trimming and J lost 3 bases, with 11 bases between them. Germline lookup yields CDR1 MNHEY and CDR2 SVGAGI. CDR3 length: 14 residues. The CDR3 DNA reads as TGTGCCAGCAGGGGCCTTGGAGCTAATGAAAAACTGTTTTTT. Its translation: CASRGLGANEKLFF.

This clone was observed many times. This sequence joins TRBV4-2 and TRBJ2-6; no clear D. In germline, CDR1 is LGHNA, CDR2 YNFKEQ. This CDR3 has 16 residues. Trimming pared 4 bases from V and 0 bases from J, leaving 10 bases between. CDR3 sequence: CASSPRRSSGANVLTF. Written as DNA, the CDR3 is TGTGCCAGCAGCCCTCGGCGCAGCTCTGGGGCCAACGTCCTGACTTTC.

The genes are TRBV7-3 and TRBJ2-7; 13 bases map to TRBD2. Germline V gene data show CDR1 as SGHTA and CDR2 as FQGTGA. The CDR3 sequence is 15 residues long. With V trimmed by 5 bases and J by 3 bases, 4 bases remained unmatched. The CDR3 DNA is TGTGCCAGCAGCAGGACTAGCGGGGGAGGCTACGAGCAGTACTTC. This gives the protein CASSRTSGGGYEQYF.

The chain links TRBV4-1 to TRBJ1-2; no clear D gene. The CDR3 consists of 14 residues. Trimming removed 1 base from V and 4 bases from J, with 10 bases in between. Germline lookup yields CDR1 MGHRA and CDR2 YSYEKL. CDR3 DNA: TGCGCCAGCAGCCAAGTGCAGGAGGCCTATGGCTACACCTTC. It is translated as CASSQVQEAYGYTF.

V is TRBV5-4 and J is TRBJ1-2, with TRBD1 matching 9 bases. With 0 bases clipped from V and 2 bases from J, the junction kept 5 bases outside the gene matches. Germline CDR1 is SGHNT and CDR2 is YYREEE (reference sequence). This CDR3 has 16 residues. The CDR3 protein is CASSLAPGQGNYGYTF. In DNA, the CDR3 is TGTGCCAGCAGCTTGGCTCCGGGACAGGGAAACTATGGCTACACCTTC.

This chain links TRBV11-2 with TRBJ2-1; TRBD2 might be the D (5 bases). CDR3 size: 14 residues. Per the germline V gene, CDR1 is SGHAT and CDR2 is FQNNGV. Trimming left V 1 base short and J 12 bases short, with 16 bases between. CDR3 sequence: CASSLGTEAAAQFF. The CDR3, as DNA: TGTGCCAGCAGCTTAGGTACGGAGGCCGCCGCGCAGTTCTTC.

This clone was observed a few times. Within the sample, other DNA sequences also encode this same CDR3. J is TRBJ1-5 and V is TRBV15, with D uncertain. V lost 1 base to trimming and J lost 4 bases, with 2 bases between them. Germline V lookup: CDR1 LNHNV, CDR2 YYDKDF (reference sequence). The CDR3 sequence is 12 residues long. The CDR3 DNA reads as TGTGCCACCAGCAGAGGTAATCAGCCCCAGCATTTT. Translated, it gives CATSRGNQPQHF.

V and J are TRBV10-3 and TRBJ1-1; D ambiguous. CDR3 length equals 11 residues. The germline V gene has CDR1 ENHRY and CDR2 SYGVKD. Trimming left V 4 bases short and J 6 bases short, with 6 bases between. CDR3 bases: TGTGCCATCAGTGGGGAGTCTGAAGCTTTCTTT. Translated, it gives CAISGESEAFF.